The next 22 T cell receptor beta chains were all read from a single sample in a study of T cells in tuberculosis. After thawing and overnight rest, PBMC were stained with GMM-loaded CD1B tetramer, viability dye and anti-CD3 for sorting. The CD1B tetramers carried C32 glucose monomycolate purified from Rhodococcus equi. Assay: immunoSEQ multiplex PCR; the TCRdb copy retains only in-frame clones and omits some. Of nearly 60,000 clones in the sample, over 75% were seen once. Sequenced input: CD1b-GMM tetramer-negative cells sorted from PBMCs. Receptors originate from an adult woman with latent tuberculosis.

This chain links TRBV7-2 with TRBJ2-3, with 12 bases identical to TRBD2. Germline lookup yields CDR1 SGHTA and CDR2 FQGNSA. J lost 7 bases, V lost 6 bases, and 8 bases had no gene match. The CDR3 totals 15 residues. Written as DNA, the CDR3 is TGTGCCAGCAGACCTAGCGGGGGGGCGGGCAATACGCAGTATTTT. Translated, it gives CASRPSGGAGNTQYF. Based on the CDR3 plus reference TRBV7-2 and TRBJ2-3, the full variable domain is GAGVSQSPSNKVTEKGKDVELRCDPISGHTALYWYRQSLGQGLEFLIYFQGNSAPDKSGLPSDRFSAERTGGSVSTLTIQRTQQEDSAVYLCASRPSGGAGNTQYFGPGTRLTVL.

The gene calls are TRBV4-1 and TRBJ2-7; 10 nucleotides align to TRBD1. CDR1 is MGHRA, CDR2 YSYEKL, per germline. V lost 3 bases to trimming and J lost 6 bases; unmatched junction nucleotides: 8. The CDR3 runs 15 residues. CDR3 in DNA: TGCGCCAGCAGCCAGTCACCGGGACAGGGGTTCGAGCAGTACTTC. Translated: CASSQSPGQGFEQYF.

The chain employs TRBV12-5 and TRBJ1-1; D might be TRBD1 (5 bases). The V end was cut by 3 bases, the J end by 8 bases, with 22 bases between. Germline V CDR1 and CDR2: LGHNT, FRNRAP. This CDR3 region has 16 residues. DNA for the CDR3: TGTGCTAGTGGTTTAACCCCCGGCAGGGCCCCTGGGGAAGCTTTCTTT. It translates to CASGLTPGRAPGEAFF.

The rearrangement links TRBV6-5 to TRBJ2-7; 8 bases match TRBD1. The V segment lost 2 bases and the J segment 7 bases; nucleotides outside the gene matches: 7. Looked up from germline, CDR1 is MNHEY and CDR2 is SVGAGI. This CDR3 has 14 amino acids. In DNA, the CDR3 is TGTGCCAGCAGTTACCGGCAGGGGGCCCGGGAGCAGTACTTC. Translation: CASSYRQGAREQYF.

CDR3 in DNA: TGTGCCCCAACTCAGCCCCCCGGCCAGCGTGAGCAGTACTTC. It translates to CAPTQPPGQREQYF. The chain uses TRBV27 and TRBJ2-7; no clear D. Trimming removed 11 bases from V and 7 bases from J, with 24 bases in between. This CDR3 contains 14 residues. The germline V gene encodes CDR1 MNHEY and CDR2 SMNVEV (reference sequence).

This clone was counted between two and nine times. This rearrangement joins TRBV7-2 to TRBJ2-7; 9 nucleotides agree with TRBD2. With V trimmed by 4 bases and J by 7 bases, 5 bases remained unmatched. The CDR3 runs 13 residues. CDR1 is SGHTA and CDR2 is FQGNSA in the germline V gene. For the CDR3, the DNA is TGTGCCAGCAGCTCGGGACTAGCTCGGGAGCAGTACTTC. Translation: CASSSGLAREQYF.

The CDR3 bases are TGCGCCAGCAGCCACGAACCTAGACCGAGCACTCCCTATGGCTACACCTTC. This codes for CASSHEPRPSTPYGYTF. The chain recombines TRBV4-1 with TRBJ1-2; no clear D. Trimming cost V 3 bases and J 4 bases, with 21 bases left between them. CDR1 and CDR2 from the germline V gene are MGHRA and YSYEKL. The CDR3 has 17 residues.

V usage is TRBV4-2 and J usage is TRBJ2-2, with 9 bases matching TRBD1. The CDR3 contains 16 residues. Germline CDR1 reads LGHNA; CDR2 reads YNFKEQ. J lost 9 bases, V lost 0 bases, and 8 bases had no gene match. CDR3 DNA sequence: TGTGCCAGCAGCCAAGATCTACAGGGGGCGAGCCGGGAGCTGTTTTTT. Protein sequence: CASSQDLQGASRELFF.

The chain has TRBV28 and TRBJ2-5; 7 bases are a match to TRBD1. The length of the CDR3 is 16 residues. The ends lost 4 bases at V and 4 bases at J; junction bases unmatched: 12. Germline CDR1 MDHEN, CDR2 SYDVKM. The CDR3 region has the DNA TGTGCCAGCAGTTCCCCTCAGGGGGTGCGTCGAGAGACCCAGTACTTC. Amino acid sequence: CASSSPQGVRRETQYF.

The V and J genes are TRBV7-9 and TRBJ2-1, with unresolved D. V lost 4 bases and J 5 bases, leaving 9 bases between the germline ends. The CDR3 covers 13 residues. Germline CDR1 is SEHNR and CDR2 is FQNEAQ (reference sequence). CDR3 sequence: CASSSVAHNEQFF. CDR3 sequence (DNA): TGTGCCAGCAGCTCGGTAGCACACAATGAGCAGTTCTTC.

A word on this clone: Different DNA sequences within this sample yield the same CDR3. V and J are TRBV7-9 and TRBJ1-2; 10 bases fit TRBD1. The CDR3 loop spans 15 amino acids. Germline trimming cut 2 bases from V and 6 bases from J; bases unmatched to any gene: 6. Germline CDR1 is SEHNR and CDR2 is FQNEAQ (reference sequence). CDR3 DNA sequence: TGTGCCAGCAGCTTAACAGGGACAGGGGAGAATGGCTACACCTTC. It encodes CASSLTGTGENGYTF.

The CDR3 nucleotides read TGTGCCAGCAGCTTGACAGGGGAGGCTACGCAGTATTTT. As protein: CASSLTGEATQYF. This chain connects TRBV27 to TRBJ2-3, with TRBD1 matching 8 bases. The germline CDR1 and CDR2 sequences are MNHEY and SMNVEV (reference sequence). The CDR3 runs to 13 residues. V lost 6 bases and J lost 8; bases outside the gene matches: 7.

The chain links TRBV5-1 to TRBJ2-1; 12 bases fit TRBD2. V lost 5 bases, J lost 8 bases, and 8 bases stayed unmatched. Germline lookup yields CDR1 SGHRS and CDR2 YFSETQ. The CDR3 extends over 15 amino acids. CDR3 DNA: TGCGCCAGCAGGTCCGGGACTAGCGGGTGGGATGAGCAGTTCTTC. This sequence encodes CASRSGTSGWDEQFF.

The chain links TRBV4-2 to TRBJ2-3; 9 bases are a match to TRBD2. The V and J ends lost 5 bases and 2 bases, in that order; junction bases with no gene match: 8. This CDR3 is built from 16 residues. Germline-derived CDR1 and CDR2 are LGHNA and YNFKEQ. CDR3 nucleotides: TGTGCCAGCAGCTCCCGGACTAGCGAATCCACAGATACGCAGTATTTT. Protein product: CASSSRTSESTDTQYF.

In its sample, this clone was seen once. The chain recombines TRBV30 with TRBJ2-1, with D perhaps TRBD2 (6 bases). Germline V gene lookup returns CDR1 GTSNPN and CDR2 SVGIG (reference sequence). The CDR3 is made up of 12 amino acids. CDR3: CGGLRDGYEQFF. CDR3 DNA sequence: TGTGGGGGGTTGCGGGATGGCTATGAGCAGTTCTTC.

The rearrangement uses TRBV30 and TRBJ1-1; D remains ambiguous. V was shortened by 0 bases and J by 3 bases, with 8 bases between the two germline ends. This CDR3 region has 13 residues. The germline V gene has CDR1 GTSNPN and CDR2 SVGIG (reference sequence). The CDR3 coding sequence is TGTGCCTGGAGTGTGGGCACTTACACTGAAGCTTTCTTT. Its protein is CAWSVGTYTEAFF.

The rearrangement joins TRBV7-2 to TRBJ2-5, with a weak D call TRBD2 (5 bases). CDR1 SGHTA and CDR2 FQGNSA come from the germline V gene. The CDR3 runs 12 residues. The V gene lost 3 bases and the J gene lost 7 bases, with 9 bases spanning the gap. The CDR3 is CASSLEVGTQYF. CDR3 bases: TGTGCCAGCAGCTTGGAGGTGGGGACCCAGTACTTC.

The rearrangement joins TRBV6-5 to TRBJ2-7, with 8 bases fitting TRBD2. In germline, CDR1 is MNHEY, CDR2 SVGAGI. The CDR3 covers 15 residues. V lost 0 bases and J lost 0; bases outside the gene matches: 1. CDR3 in amino acids: CASSYSGTSSYEQYF. As DNA, the CDR3 is TGTGCCAGCAGTTACTCTGGGACTAGCTCCTACGAGCAGTACTTC.

This clone appeared once. The gene calls are TRBV27 and TRBJ2-1; TRBD2 agrees at 8 bases. The V segment lost 7 bases and the J segment 7 bases; nucleotides outside the gene matches: 15. CDR1 and CDR2 (germline): MNHEY, SMNVEV (reference sequence). The CDR3 is made up of 16 amino acids. CDR3 sequence (DNA): TGTGCCAGCACACCGCGTAGCGGGACTAGGTTGAATGAGCAGTTCTTC. Its protein is CASTPRSGTRLNEQFF.

The chain carries TRBV5-1 and TRBJ2-3; D may be TRBD2 (6 bases). CDR3 size: 14 residues. In germline, CDR1 is SGHRS, CDR2 YFSETQ. V was trimmed by 0 bases and J by 2 bases, leaving 7 bases between them. CDR3 nucleotide sequence: TGCGCCAGCAGCTTGGAGCGGGTCACAGATACGCAGTATTTT. Its protein is CASSLERVTDTQYF.

The chain joins TRBV7-9 to TRBJ2-5, with D tentatively TRBD1 (6 bases). The CDR3 spans 13 residues. Germline V CDR1 and CDR2: SEHNR, FQNEAQ (reference sequence). Between the trimmed V and J ends, which lost 6 bases and 5 bases, there was a span of 13 bases. The CDR3 DNA is TGTGCCAGCAGACTCAGGGGCCGGGAGACCCAGTACTTC. It specifies CASRLRGRETQYF.

By sample share, this clone is medium-sized. The V call is TRBV19, the J call TRBJ2-1; maybe TRBD2 (5 bases). Trimming took off 6 bases at V and 4 bases at J, with 16 bases between the two ends. This CDR3 spans 15 amino acids. Germline values: CDR1 LNHDA, CDR2 SQIVND (reference sequence). The CDR3 loop reads CASSYKGGLYNEQFF. The CDR3 nucleotides read TGTGCCAGTAGCTACAAAGGAGGCTTATACAATGAGCAGTTCTTC.